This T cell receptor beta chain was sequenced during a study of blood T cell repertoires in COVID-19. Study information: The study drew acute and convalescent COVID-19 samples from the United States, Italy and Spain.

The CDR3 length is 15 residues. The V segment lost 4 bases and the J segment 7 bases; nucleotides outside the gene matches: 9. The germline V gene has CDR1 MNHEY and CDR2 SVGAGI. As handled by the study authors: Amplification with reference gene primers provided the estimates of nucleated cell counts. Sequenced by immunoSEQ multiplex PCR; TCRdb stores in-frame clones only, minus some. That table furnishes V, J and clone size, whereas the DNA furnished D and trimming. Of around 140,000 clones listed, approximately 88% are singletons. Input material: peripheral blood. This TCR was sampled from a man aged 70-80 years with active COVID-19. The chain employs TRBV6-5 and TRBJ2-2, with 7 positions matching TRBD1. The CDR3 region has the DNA TGTGCCAGCAGTTTCGGACAGGTCAAGAGCGGGGAGCTGTTTTTT. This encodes CASSFGQVKSGELFF.